This passage covers 16 T cell receptor beta chains from one sample sequenced in a study of T cell repertoires in cytomegalovirus infection. Using its own MiXCR run on the reads, TCRdb lists one record per CDR3 protein. The sample has hundreds of thousands of distinct CDR3 sequences; about 8.8% are singletons. Sequences were obtained from PBMCs. These TCRs come from a human donor in good health (CMV status not recorded). Some clones in this sample may be carry-over from other donors' samples.

In this sample, this clonotype turned up many times. The V gene is TRBV20-1, the J gene TRBJ1-1, with a possible D match to TRBD1 (5 bases). Looked up from germline, CDR1 is DFQATT and CDR2 is SNEGSKA (reference sequence). CDR3 size: 15 residues. V lost 6 bases and J 3 bases, leaving 20 bases between the germline ends. CDR3 residues: CSAPLAGRAYTEAFF. The DNA for the CDR3 is TGCAGTGCACCGCTCGCCGGCAGGGCTTACACTGAAGCTTTCTTT.

This clonotype was counted at least ten times. The chain carries TRBV14 and TRBJ2-7; unclear D gene. Between the trimmed V and J ends, which lost 5 bases and 0 bases, there was a span of 8 bases. Germline V CDR1 and CDR2: SGHDN, FVKESK. The CDR3 spans 13 residues. The CDR3 reads CASSLAFSYEQYF. CDR3 coding DNA: TGTGCCAGCAGCTTAGCATTCTCCTACGAGCAGTACTTC.

There are many counts of this clonotype. This chain uses TRBV28 with TRBJ1-1; no definite D call. Per germline, CDR1 MDHEN and CDR2 SYDVKM. The germline V and J ends were trimmed by 2 bases and 1 base, with 8 bases remaining between them. The CDR3 sequence is 14 residues long. In DNA form, the CDR3 reads TGTGCCAGCAGTTTAGAATTGCGGAACACTGAAGCTTTCTTT. Translated: CASSLELRNTEAFF. Based on the CDR3 plus reference TRBV28 and TRBJ1-1, the full variable domain is DVKVTQSSRYLVKRTGEKVFLECVQDMDHENMFWYRQDPGLGLRLIYFSYDVKMKEKGDIPEGYSVSREKKERFSLILESASTNQTSMYLCASSLELRNTEAFFGQGTRLTVV.

CDR3 residues: CSARARQSSYEQYV. CDR3 nucleotides: TGCAGTGCTAGGGCCCGACAGAGCTCCTACGAGCAGTACGTC. This rearrangement joins TRBV20-1 to TRBJ2-7; D possibly corresponds to TRBD1 (5 bases). The V gene lost 3 bases and the J gene lost 0 bases, with 12 bases spanning the gap. CDR3 length: 14 residues. Germline loops: CDR1 DFQATT, CDR2 SNEGSKA (reference sequence).

The chain carries TRBV3-1 and TRBJ2-1, with 7 bases aligning to TRBD2. The CDR3 contains 16 residues. Germline trimming cut 6 bases from V and 7 bases from J; bases unmatched to any gene: 15. Germline lookup yields CDR1 LGHDT and CDR2 YNNKEL (reference sequence). This CDR3 is CASSPSGSGKRNEQFF. The CDR3 nucleotides are TGTGCCAGCAGTCCAAGTGGGAGCGGGAAAAGGAATGAGCAGTTCTTC.

The V and J genes are TRBV20-1 and TRBJ2-5; D perhaps matches TRBD1 (7 bases). This CDR3 spans 13 amino acids. Germline loops: CDR1 DFQATT, CDR2 SNEGSKA (reference sequence). The V end was cut by 2 bases, the J end by 4 bases, with 11 bases between. The CDR3 here is CSARRQGGETQYF. CDR3 coding DNA: TGCAGTGCTAGACGGCAGGGGGGAGAGACCCAGTACTTC.

This clonotype was counted only a few times. This chain joins TRBV4-1 and TRBJ2-1; D is ambiguous. The germline V and J ends were trimmed by 1 base and 2 bases, with 9 bases remaining between them. The CDR3 extends over 15 amino acids. Germline values: CDR1 MGHRA, CDR2 YSYEKL. The CDR3 loop is CASSQVETTYNEQFF. CDR3 sequence (DNA): TGCGCCAGCAGCCAAGTCGAGACGACCTACAATGAGCAGTTCTTC.

This clonotype was seen only a few times. This chain uses TRBV29-1 with TRBJ2-3, with 8 positions matching TRBD1. The V gene's germline CDR1 is SQVTM and CDR2 ANQGSEA. After removal of 5 bases from V and 3 bases from J, the junction contained 7 bases not matched to a gene. This CDR3 region has 14 residues. CDR3 region: CSVSTQGVTDTQYF. The CDR3 nucleotides read TGCAGCGTTTCGACACAGGGGGTGACAGATACGCAGTATTTT.

This clonotype was picked up a small number of times. V is TRBV6-5 and J is TRBJ2-7, with D hard to call. The CDR3 is 13 residues long. Per the germline V gene, CDR1 is MNHEY and CDR2 is SVGAGI. V was shortened by 5 bases and J by 3 bases, with 11 bases between the two germline ends. CDR3 in amino acids: CASSPPGSYEQYF. In DNA, the CDR3 is TGTGCCAGCAGTCCCCCAGGCAGCTACGAGCAGTACTTC.

This clonotype has a count of ten or more. V is TRBV7-3 and J is TRBJ2-5, with D possibly being TRBD2 (6 bases). Germline CDR1 and CDR2: SGHTA and FQGTGA. V lost 6 bases and J lost 1, with 12 bases in between. The length of the CDR3 is 14 residues. The CDR3 DNA reads as TGTGCCAGCAGTGGGATCGGGGGCCAAGAGACCCAGTACTTC. It specifies CASSGIGGQETQYF.

There are a few counts of this clonotype. This chain uses TRBV20-1 with TRBJ2-3, with 16 bases matching TRBD2. Germline assignment: CDR1 DFQATT and CDR2 SNEGSKA (reference sequence). V shed 2 bases and J 3 bases; nucleotides not matched to a gene: 5. This CDR3 region has 17 residues. The CDR3 protein is CSARSGTSGGATDTQYF. The CDR3 DNA is TGCAGTGCTAGATCCGGGACTAGCGGGGGGGCAACAGATACGCAGTATTTT.

This clonotype has ten or more counts. The rearrangement uses TRBV10-3 and TRBJ2-6; D possibly corresponds to TRBD1 (7 bases). The CDR3 consists of 19 residues. Per germline, CDR1 ENHRY and CDR2 SYGVKD. V was trimmed by 0 bases and J by 0 bases, leaving 15 bases between them. CDR3 protein: CAISESRPGGNSGANVLTF. The DNA of the CDR3 is TGTGCCATCAGTGAGTCTCGCCCAGGGGGGAACTCTGGGGCCAACGTCCTGACTTTC.

In its sample, this clonotype was seen many times. This chain uses TRBV20-1 with TRBJ2-3; D unresolved. CDR3 size: 13 residues. The V end lost 4 bases, the J end lost 0 bases, and 8 bases lay between the germline ends. CDR1 is DFQATT and CDR2 is SNEGSKA in the germline V gene (reference sequence). This CDR3 reads CSANSPSTDTQYF. Here the CDR3 DNA reads TGCAGTGCTAATAGTCCTAGCACAGATACGCAGTATTTT.

Ten or more counts support this clonotype. V and J are TRBV6-6 and TRBJ2-7; the D is unclear. The CDR3 has 16 residues. The germline V and J ends were trimmed by 2 bases and 3 bases, with 17 bases remaining between them. The germline CDR1 and CDR2 sequences are MNHNY and SVGAGI (reference sequence). CDR3 sequence (DNA): TGTGCCAGCAGTTACCGAAACGGGCCAGCCGGCTACGAGCAGTACGTC. Encoded protein: CASSYRNGPAGYEQYV.

This clonotype was counted at least ten times. CDR3 region: CSVSGRTAQETQYF. The CDR3, as DNA: TGCAGCGTTTCCGGGCGAACCGCCCAAGAGACCCAGTACTTC. The rearrangement links TRBV29-1 to TRBJ2-5, with D unresolved. Germline CDR1 SQVTM, CDR2 ANQGSEA. The CDR3 totals 14 residues. V was pared by 5 bases and J by 1 base, with 14 bases between. The whole variable domain, filled in from reference TRBV29-1 and TRBJ2-5, reads SAVISQKPSRDICQRGTSLTIQCQVDSQVTMMFWYRQQPGQSLTLIATANQGSEATYESGFVIDKFPISRPNLTFSTLTVSNMSPEDSSIYLCSVSGRTAQETQYFGPGTRLLVL.

This clonotype was found many times. The chain employs TRBV6-5 and TRBJ2-7; TRBD2 matches 7 bases. V shed 2 bases, J shed 0 bases, and the junction held 13 bases outside the gene matches. CDR3 length equals 18 residues. Germline CDR1 and CDR2: MNHEY and SVGAGI. CDR3 sequence: CASSYQIIGTTSSYEQYF. CDR3 coding DNA: TGTGCCAGCAGTTACCAAATTATCGGGACTACCTCCTCCTACGAGCAGTACTTC.